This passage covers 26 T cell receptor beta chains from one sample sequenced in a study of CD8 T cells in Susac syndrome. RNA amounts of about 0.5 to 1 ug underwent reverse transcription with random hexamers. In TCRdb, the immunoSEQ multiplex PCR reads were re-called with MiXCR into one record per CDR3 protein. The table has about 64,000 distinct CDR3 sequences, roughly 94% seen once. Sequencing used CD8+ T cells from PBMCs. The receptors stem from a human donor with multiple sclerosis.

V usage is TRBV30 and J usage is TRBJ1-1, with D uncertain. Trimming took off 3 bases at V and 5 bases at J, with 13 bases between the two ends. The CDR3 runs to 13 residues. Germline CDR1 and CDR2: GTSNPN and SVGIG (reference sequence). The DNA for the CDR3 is TGTGCCTGGAGGGATGATGGAGGGACTGAAGCTTTCTTT. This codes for CAWRDDGGTEAFF.

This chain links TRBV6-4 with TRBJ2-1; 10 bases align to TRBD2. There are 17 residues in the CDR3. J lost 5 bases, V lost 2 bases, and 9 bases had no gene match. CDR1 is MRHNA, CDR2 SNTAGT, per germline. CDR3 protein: CASSDESSGRQNNEQFF. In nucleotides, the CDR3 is TGTGCCAGCAGTGACGAGTCTAGCGGGAGACAAAACAATGAGCAGTTCTTC.

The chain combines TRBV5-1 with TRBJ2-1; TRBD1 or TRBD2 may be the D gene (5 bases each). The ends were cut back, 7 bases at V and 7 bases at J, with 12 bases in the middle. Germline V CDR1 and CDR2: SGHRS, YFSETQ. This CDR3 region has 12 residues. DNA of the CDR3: TGCGCCAGCTGGGGGATGAGGAATGAGCAGTTCTTC. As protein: CASWGMRNEQFF.

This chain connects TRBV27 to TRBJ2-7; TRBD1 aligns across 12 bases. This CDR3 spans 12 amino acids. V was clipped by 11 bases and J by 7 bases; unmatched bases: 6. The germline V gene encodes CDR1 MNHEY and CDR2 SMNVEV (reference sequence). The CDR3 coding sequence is TGTGCCGCGGGACAGGGGGCGGGAGAGCAGTACTTC. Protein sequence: CAAGQGAGEQYF.

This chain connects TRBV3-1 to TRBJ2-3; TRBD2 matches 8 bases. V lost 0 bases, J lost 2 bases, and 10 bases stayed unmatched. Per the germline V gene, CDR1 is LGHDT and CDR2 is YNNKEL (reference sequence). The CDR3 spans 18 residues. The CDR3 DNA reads TGTGCCAGCAGCCAAGATGAGGCTAGCGGGTTCCTCACAGATACGCAGTATTTT. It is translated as CASSQDEASGFLTDTQYF.

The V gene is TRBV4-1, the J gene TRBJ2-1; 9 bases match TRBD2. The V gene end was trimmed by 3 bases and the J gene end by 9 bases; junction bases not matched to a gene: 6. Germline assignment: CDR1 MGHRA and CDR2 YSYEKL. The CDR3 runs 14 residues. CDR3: CASSQDAGGPEQFF. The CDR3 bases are TGCGCCAGCAGCCAGGACGCGGGGGGGCCTGAGCAGTTCTTC.

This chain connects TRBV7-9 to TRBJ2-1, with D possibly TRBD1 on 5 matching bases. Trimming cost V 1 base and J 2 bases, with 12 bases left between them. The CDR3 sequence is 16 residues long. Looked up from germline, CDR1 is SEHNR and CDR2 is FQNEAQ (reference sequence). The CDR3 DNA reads TGTGCCAGCAGCTTAGAGACAGAAGGACCCTACAATGAGCAGTTCTTC. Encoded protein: CASSLETEGPYNEQFF.

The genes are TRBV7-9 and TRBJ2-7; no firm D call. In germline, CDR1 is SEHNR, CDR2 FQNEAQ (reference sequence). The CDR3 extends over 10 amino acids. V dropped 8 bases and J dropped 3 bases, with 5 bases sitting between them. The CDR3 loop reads CASGYYEQYF. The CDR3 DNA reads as TGTGCCAGCGGGTACTACGAGCAGTACTTC.

The CDR3 DNA reads as TGCAGCGCGACTGGGACCGCCGTAGGAGAGACCCAGTACTTC. Translated, it gives CSATGTAVGETQYF. The chain is built from TRBV29-1 and TRBJ2-5, with D possibly called TRBD1 or TRBD2 (5 bases each). Germline loops: CDR1 SQVTM, CDR2 ANQGSEA. V was pared by 7 bases and J by 4 bases, with 19 bases between. This CDR3 has 14 amino acids.

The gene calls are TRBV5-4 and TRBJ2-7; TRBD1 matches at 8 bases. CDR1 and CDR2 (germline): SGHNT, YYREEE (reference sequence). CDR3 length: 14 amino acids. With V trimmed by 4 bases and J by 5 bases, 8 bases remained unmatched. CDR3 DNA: TGTGCCAGCAGCCCTGGACAGGGTAGCAACGAGCAGTACTTC. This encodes CASSPGQGSNEQYF.

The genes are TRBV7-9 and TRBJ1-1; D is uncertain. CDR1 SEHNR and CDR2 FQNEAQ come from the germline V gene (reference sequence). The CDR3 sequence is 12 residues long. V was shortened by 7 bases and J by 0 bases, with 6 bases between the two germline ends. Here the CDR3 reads CASTTLNTEAFF. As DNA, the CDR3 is TGTGCCAGCACCACGCTGAACACTGAAGCTTTCTTT.

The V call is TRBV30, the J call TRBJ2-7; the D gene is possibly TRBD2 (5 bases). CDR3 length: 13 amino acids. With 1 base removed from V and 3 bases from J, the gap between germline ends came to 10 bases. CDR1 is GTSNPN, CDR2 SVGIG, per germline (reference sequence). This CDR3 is CAWSGGFIYEQYF. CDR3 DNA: TGTGCCTGGAGTGGAGGGTTCATCTACGAGCAGTACTTC.

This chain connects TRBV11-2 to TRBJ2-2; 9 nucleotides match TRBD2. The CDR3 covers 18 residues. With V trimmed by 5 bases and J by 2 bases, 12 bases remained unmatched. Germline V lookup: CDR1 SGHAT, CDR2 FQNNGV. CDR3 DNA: TGTGCCAGCAGCCTAGGGGGGCCGACTAGCGGAAACACCGGGGAGCTGTTTTTT. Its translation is CASSLGGPTSGNTGELFF.

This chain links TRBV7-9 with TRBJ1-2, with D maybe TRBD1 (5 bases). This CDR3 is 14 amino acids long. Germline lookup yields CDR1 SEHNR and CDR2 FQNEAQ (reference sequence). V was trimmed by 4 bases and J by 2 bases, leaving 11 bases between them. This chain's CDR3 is CASSYPGANYGYTF. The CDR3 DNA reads TGTGCCAGCAGCTACCCCGGGGCCAACTATGGCTACACCTTC.

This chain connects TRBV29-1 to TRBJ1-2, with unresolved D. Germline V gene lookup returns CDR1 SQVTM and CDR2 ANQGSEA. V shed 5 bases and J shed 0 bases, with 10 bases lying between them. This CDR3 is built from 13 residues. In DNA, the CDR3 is TGCAGCGTTCCCAACAGTTCTAACTATGGCTACACCTTC. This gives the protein CSVPNSSNYGYTF.

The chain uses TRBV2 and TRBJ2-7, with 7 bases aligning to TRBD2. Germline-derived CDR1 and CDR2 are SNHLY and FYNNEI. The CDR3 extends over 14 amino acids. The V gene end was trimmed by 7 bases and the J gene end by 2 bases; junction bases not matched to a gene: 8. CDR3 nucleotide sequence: TGTGCCAGCAAGCCTGGCGGGGGTCCCTACGAGCAGTACTTC. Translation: CASKPGGGPYEQYF.

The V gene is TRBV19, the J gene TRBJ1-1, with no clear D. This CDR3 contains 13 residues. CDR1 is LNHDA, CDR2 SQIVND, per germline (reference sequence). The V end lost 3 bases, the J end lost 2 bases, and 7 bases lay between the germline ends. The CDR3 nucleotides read TGTGCCAGTAGTATTTCCCCAAACACTGAAGCTTTCTTT. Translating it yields CASSISPNTEAFF.

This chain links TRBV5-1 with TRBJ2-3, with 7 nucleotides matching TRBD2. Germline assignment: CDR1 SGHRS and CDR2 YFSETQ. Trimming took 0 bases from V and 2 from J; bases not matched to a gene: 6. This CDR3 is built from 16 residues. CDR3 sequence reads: CASSLETGGPTDTQYF. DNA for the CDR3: TGCGCCAGCAGCTTGGAGACGGGAGGTCCCACAGATACGCAGTATTTT.

In DNA form, the CDR3 reads TGCAGCGTTGAATGGGGCAGGGAAGAGACCCAGTACTTC. Translating gives CSVEWGREETQYF. The genes are TRBV29-1 and TRBJ2-5, with D possibly TRBD1 on 5 matching bases. Germline-derived CDR1 and CDR2 are SQVTM and ANQGSEA. This CDR3 spans 13 amino acids. The V end lost 2 bases, the J end lost 3 bases, and 10 bases lay between the germline ends.

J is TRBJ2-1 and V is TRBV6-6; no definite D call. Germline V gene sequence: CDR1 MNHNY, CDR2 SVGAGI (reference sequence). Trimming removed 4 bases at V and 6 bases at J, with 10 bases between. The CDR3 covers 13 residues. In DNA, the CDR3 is TGTGCCAGCAGTTTGGGGAATGGCAATGAGCAGTTCTTC. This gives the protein CASSLGNGNEQFF.

This CDR3 reads CASSSGPNNEQFF. The CDR3, as DNA: TGTGCCAGCAGCTCCGGCCCCAACAATGAGCAGTTCTTC. The rearrangement links TRBV7-9 to TRBJ2-1; D not resolved. Germline V gene lookup returns CDR1 SEHNR and CDR2 FQNEAQ (reference sequence). The V end lost 4 bases, the J end lost 5 bases, and 9 bases lay between the germline ends. The CDR3 covers 13 residues.

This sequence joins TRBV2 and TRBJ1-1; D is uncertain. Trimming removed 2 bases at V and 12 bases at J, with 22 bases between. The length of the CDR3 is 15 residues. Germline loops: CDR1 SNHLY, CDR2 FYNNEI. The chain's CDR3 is CASSEWATVAFGPFF. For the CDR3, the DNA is TGTGCCAGCAGTGAATGGGCCACAGTAGCGTTTGGTCCTTTCTTT.

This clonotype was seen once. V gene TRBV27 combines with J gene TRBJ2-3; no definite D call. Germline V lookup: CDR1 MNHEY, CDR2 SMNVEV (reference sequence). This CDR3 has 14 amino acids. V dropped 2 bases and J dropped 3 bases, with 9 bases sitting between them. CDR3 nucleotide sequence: TGTGCCAGCAGTTTACTCATTAGTACAGATACGCAGTATTTT. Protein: CASSLLISTDTQYF.

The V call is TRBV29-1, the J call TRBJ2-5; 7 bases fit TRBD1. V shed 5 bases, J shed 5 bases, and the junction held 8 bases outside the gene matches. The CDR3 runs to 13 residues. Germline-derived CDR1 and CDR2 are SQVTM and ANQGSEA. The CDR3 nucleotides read TGCAGCGTTTTAAACAGGGGCGGGGAGACCCAGTACTTC. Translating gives CSVLNRGGETQYF. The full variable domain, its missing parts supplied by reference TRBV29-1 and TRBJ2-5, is SAVISQKPSRDICQRGTSLTIQCQVDSQVTMMFWYRQQPGQSLTLIATANQGSEATYESGFVIDKFPISRPNLTFSTLTVSNMSPEDSSIYLCSVLNRGGETQYFGPGTRLLVL.

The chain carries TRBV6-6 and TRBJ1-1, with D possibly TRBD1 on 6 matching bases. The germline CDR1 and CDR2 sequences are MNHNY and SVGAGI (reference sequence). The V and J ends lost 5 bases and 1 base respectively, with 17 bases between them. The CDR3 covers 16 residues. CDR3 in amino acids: CASSDLRGRGNTEAFF. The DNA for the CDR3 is TGTGCCAGCAGTGACCTCCGGGGGCGCGGGAACACTGAAGCTTTCTTT.

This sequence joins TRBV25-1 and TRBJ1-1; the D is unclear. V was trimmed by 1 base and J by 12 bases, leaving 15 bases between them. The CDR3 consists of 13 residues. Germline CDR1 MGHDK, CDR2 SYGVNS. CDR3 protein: CASSELDEYRTFF. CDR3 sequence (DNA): TGTGCCAGCAGTGAATTGGACGAGTATCGGACTTTCTTT.